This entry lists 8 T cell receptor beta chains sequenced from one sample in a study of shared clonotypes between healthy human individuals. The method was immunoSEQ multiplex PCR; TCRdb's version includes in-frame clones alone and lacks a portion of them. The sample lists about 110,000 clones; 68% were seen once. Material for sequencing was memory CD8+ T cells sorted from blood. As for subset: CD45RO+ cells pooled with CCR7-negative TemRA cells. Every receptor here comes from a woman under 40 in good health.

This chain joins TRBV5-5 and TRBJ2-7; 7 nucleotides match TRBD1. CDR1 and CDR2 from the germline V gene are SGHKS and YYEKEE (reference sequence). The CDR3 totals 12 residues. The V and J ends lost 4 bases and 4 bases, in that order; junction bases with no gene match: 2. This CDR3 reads CASSATGYEQYF. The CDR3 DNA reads TGTGCCAGCAGCGCGACAGGGTACGAGCAGTACTTC.

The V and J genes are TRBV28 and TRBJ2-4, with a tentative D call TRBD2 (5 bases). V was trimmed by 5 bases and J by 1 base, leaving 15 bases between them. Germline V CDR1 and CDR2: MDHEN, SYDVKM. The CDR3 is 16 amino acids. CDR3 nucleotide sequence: TGTGCCAGCAGTCCCTCCCAGGACTTGGCCAAAAACATTCAGTACTTC. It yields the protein CASSPSQDLAKNIQYF.

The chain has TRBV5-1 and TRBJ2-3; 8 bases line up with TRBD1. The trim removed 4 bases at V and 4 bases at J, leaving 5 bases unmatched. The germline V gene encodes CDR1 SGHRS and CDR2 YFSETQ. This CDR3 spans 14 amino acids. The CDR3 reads CASSAGGVADTQYF. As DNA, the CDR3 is TGCGCCAGCAGCGCAGGGGGCGTCGCAGATACGCAGTATTTT.

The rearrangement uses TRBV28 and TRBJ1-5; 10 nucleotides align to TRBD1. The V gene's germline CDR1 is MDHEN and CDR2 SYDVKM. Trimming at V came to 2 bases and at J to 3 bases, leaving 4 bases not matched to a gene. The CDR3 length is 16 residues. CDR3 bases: TGTGCCAGCAGTTTAAGGGACAGGGGTACCAATCAGCCCCAGCATTTT. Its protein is CASSLRDRGTNQPQHF.

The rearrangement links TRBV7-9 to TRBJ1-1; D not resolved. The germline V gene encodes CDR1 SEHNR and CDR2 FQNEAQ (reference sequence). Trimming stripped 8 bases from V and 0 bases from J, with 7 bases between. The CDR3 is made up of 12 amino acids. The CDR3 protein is CASLGMNTEAFF. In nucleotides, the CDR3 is TGTGCCAGCCTCGGTATGAACACTGAAGCTTTCTTT.

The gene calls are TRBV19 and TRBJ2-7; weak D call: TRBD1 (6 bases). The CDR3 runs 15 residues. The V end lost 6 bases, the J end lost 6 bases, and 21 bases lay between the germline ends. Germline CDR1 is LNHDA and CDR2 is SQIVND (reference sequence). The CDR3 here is CASSHLRGGGLEQYF. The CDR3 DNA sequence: TGTGCCAGTAGCCATCTCAGGGGCGGTGGGCTCGAGCAGTACTTC.

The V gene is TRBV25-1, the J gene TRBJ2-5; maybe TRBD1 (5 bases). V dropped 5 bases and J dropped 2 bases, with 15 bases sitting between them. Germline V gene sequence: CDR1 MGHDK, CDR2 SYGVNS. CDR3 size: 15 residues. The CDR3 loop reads CASSSVRGNQETQYF. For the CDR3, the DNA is TGTGCCAGCAGTAGTGTAAGGGGAAATCAAGAGACCCAGTACTTC.

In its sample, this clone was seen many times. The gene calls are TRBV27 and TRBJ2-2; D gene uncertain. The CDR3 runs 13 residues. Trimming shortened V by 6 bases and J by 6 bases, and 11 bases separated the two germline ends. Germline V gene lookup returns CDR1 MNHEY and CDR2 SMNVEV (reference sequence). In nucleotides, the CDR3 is TGTGCCAGCAGGGGTTTTCAAGCCGGGGAGCTGTTTTTT. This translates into CASRGFQAGELFF.